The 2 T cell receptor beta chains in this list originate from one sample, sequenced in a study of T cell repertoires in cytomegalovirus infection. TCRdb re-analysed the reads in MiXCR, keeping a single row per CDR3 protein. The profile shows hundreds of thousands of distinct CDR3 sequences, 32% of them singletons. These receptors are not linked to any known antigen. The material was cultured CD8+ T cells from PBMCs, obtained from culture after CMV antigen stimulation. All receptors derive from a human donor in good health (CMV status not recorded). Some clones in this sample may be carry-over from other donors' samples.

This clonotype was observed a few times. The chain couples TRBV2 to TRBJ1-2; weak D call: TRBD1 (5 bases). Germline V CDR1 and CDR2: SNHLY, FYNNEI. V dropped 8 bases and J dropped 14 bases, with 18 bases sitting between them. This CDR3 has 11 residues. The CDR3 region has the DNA TGTGCCAGCGGACCCTCGGCGGGGGATACCTTC. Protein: CASGPSAGDTF.

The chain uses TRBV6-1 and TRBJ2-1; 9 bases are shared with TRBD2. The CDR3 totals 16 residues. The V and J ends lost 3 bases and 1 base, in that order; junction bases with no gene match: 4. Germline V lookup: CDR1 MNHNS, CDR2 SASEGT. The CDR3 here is CASSDLAGGSYNEQFF. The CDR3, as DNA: TGTGCCAGCAGTGATCTGGCGGGGGGGTCCTACAATGAGCAGTTCTTC.